The 12 T cell receptor beta chains below come from one sample, sequenced in a study of T cell changes during pregnancy in multiple sclerosis. The table came from immunoSEQ multiplex PCR; TCRdb's copy has only in-frame clones and leaves some out. This sample has around 69,000 clones, with around nine tenths found just once. The sequenced sample was peripheral blood, obtained in the third trimester of pregnancy. These receptor sequences come from a female donor with multiple sclerosis, enrolled in a pregnancy study.

This sequence joins TRBV5-1 and TRBJ1-1; no firm D call. Between the trimmed V and J ends, which lost 4 bases and 1 base, there was a span of 11 bases. Germline CDR1 is SGHRS and CDR2 is YFSETQ. The CDR3 extends over 14 amino acids. Here the CDR3 DNA reads TGCGCCAGCAGCGGGAGGGAAAAGAACACTGAAGCTTTCTTT. Encoded protein: CASSGREKNTEAFF.

CDR3 nucleotide sequence: TGCAGTGCTGGGGACAGTGAAGCTTTCTTT. Protein product: CSAGDSEAFF. The chain links TRBV20-1 to TRBJ1-1, with TRBD1 matching 7 bases. The V gene end was trimmed by 5 bases and the J gene end by 7 bases; junction bases not matched to a gene: 1. From germline, CDR1 is DFQATT and CDR2 SNEGSKA (reference sequence). This CDR3 contains 10 residues.

V gene TRBV6-1 combines with J gene TRBJ2-7; the D gene is possibly TRBD2 (5 bases). The V end was cut by 3 bases, the J end by 0 bases, with 12 bases between. CDR1 is MNHNS, CDR2 SASEGT, per germline. The CDR3 has 15 amino acids. Here the CDR3 DNA reads TGTGCCAGCAGTGACCTCGACGGGATCTCCTACGAGCAGTACTTC. Translating gives CASSDLDGISYEQYF.

The chain employs TRBV5-6 and TRBJ1-1, with D maybe TRBD1 (5 bases). The germline CDR1 and CDR2 sequences are SGHDT and YYEEEE. This CDR3 has 14 amino acids. V was trimmed by 7 bases and J by 5 bases, leaving 18 bases between them. CDR3 DNA: TGTGCCAGCCACTATGGGCAGGGTTATACTGAAGCTTTCTTT. Its protein is CASHYGQGYTEAFF.

Details on this clone: One end of the junction varies from germline; a read error may be responsible. Here the CDR3 reads CASSLRLDYNKQFF. The CDR3 nucleotides are TGTGCCAGCAGCTTACGCCTGGACTACAATAAGCAGTTCTTC. The chain employs TRBV13 and TRBJ2-1; D possibly corresponds to TRBD2 (6 bases). CDR1 and CDR2 (germline): PRHDT, FYEKMQ (reference sequence). The CDR3 extends over 14 amino acids.

The CDR3: CASSIFGEARYEQYF. Here the CDR3 DNA reads TGTGCCAGTAGTATCTTCGGGGAGGCCCGCTACGAGCAGTACTTC. The V and J genes are TRBV19 and TRBJ2-7; TRBD2 is a possible D gene (6 bases). The CDR3 has 15 amino acids. V was clipped by 3 bases and J by 3 bases, with 15 bases between them. Germline V CDR1 and CDR2: LNHDA, SQIVND (reference sequence).

The V and J genes are TRBV6-5 and TRBJ2-5; possible D gene TRBD1, 6 bases. This CDR3 has 15 residues. Germline assignment: CDR1 MNHEY and CDR2 SVGAGI. The ends were cut back, 5 bases at V and 1 base at J, with 14 bases in the middle. The CDR3 DNA follows: TGTGCCAGCAGTGCCAGGACAGTTGTCCAAGAGACCCAGTACTTC. Its protein is CASSARTVVQETQYF.

This clone was detected only once. This chain joins TRBV7-3 and TRBJ2-3; unclear D gene. V was shortened by 3 bases and J by 5 bases, with 9 bases between the two germline ends. The CDR3 runs 13 residues. Looked up from germline, CDR1 is SGHTA and CDR2 is FQGTGA. Written as DNA, the CDR3 is TGTGCCAGCAGCTTGGGCCGCGAAGATACGCAGTATTTT. Its translation is CASSLGREDTQYF.

This clone was seen more than once but under ten times. The chain couples TRBV4-3 to TRBJ2-5; 8 nucleotides agree with TRBD1. The CDR3 extends over 15 amino acids. Germline V gene data show CDR1 as LGHNA and CDR2 as YSLEER. Trimming removed 4 bases from V and 4 bases from J; junction bases left unmatched: 8. The CDR3 protein is CASSRTQDRAETQYF. CDR3 nucleotide sequence: TGCGCCAGCAGCCGAACCCAGGACAGGGCAGAGACCCAGTACTTC.

This chain links TRBV6-6 with TRBJ2-2; the D gene is possibly TRBD2 (6 bases). This CDR3 is 15 amino acids long. The germline V gene has CDR1 MNHNY and CDR2 SVGAGI (reference sequence). V lost 7 bases, J lost 2 bases, and 14 bases lay in between. The CDR3 loop reads CASITGTENTGELFF. The CDR3 DNA reads TGTGCCAGCATAACCGGGACTGAAAACACCGGGGAGCTGTTTTTT.

This chain uses TRBV6-6 with TRBJ2-2, with 13 bases matching TRBD2. This CDR3 contains 16 residues. In germline, CDR1 is MNHNY, CDR2 SVGAGI (reference sequence). V shed 7 bases, J shed 5 bases, and the junction held 7 bases outside the gene matches. CDR3 sequence reads: CASTLQGLAGTGELFF. The CDR3 nucleotides are TGTGCCAGCACCCTCCAGGGACTAGCGGGAACCGGGGAGCTGTTTTTT.

This clone was picked up one time. V is TRBV30 and J is TRBJ1-4; D gene unclear. Germline values: CDR1 GTSNPN, CDR2 SVGIG (reference sequence). This CDR3 is 14 amino acids long. V shed 7 bases and J shed 5 bases, with 17 bases lying between them. CDR3 in amino acids: CAFSRGILNEKLFF. In DNA form, the CDR3 reads TGTGCCTTCTCGCGGGGAATCCTAAATGAAAAACTGTTTTTT.